This T cell receptor (beta chain) originates from a study of OX40 agonist ivuxolimab in advanced cancers. This CDR3 comprises 20 residues. V gave up 0 bases and J gave up 1 base; unmatched junction bases: 12. The V gene's germline CDR1 is SGHRS and CDR2 YFSETQ. TCRdb keeps only in-frame clones here, not all; method: immunoSEQ multiplex PCR. The data contain about 91,000 clones, around 84% of them singletons. The TCR sequence derives from an adult with an advanced solid tumor such as melanoma, head and neck, liver or kidney cancer. This chain uses TRBV5-1 with TRBJ2-7; 14 bases agree with TRBD2. The sequencing here drew on CD4+ or CD8+ T cells sorted from blood, taken in a trial of the OX40 agonist ivuxolimab. The CDR3 spells CASSLAGGTSGRMLSYEQYF. The CDR3 region has the DNA TGCGCCAGCAGCTTGGCCGGAGGGACTAGCGGGAGAATGTTGTCCTACGAGCAGTACTTC.